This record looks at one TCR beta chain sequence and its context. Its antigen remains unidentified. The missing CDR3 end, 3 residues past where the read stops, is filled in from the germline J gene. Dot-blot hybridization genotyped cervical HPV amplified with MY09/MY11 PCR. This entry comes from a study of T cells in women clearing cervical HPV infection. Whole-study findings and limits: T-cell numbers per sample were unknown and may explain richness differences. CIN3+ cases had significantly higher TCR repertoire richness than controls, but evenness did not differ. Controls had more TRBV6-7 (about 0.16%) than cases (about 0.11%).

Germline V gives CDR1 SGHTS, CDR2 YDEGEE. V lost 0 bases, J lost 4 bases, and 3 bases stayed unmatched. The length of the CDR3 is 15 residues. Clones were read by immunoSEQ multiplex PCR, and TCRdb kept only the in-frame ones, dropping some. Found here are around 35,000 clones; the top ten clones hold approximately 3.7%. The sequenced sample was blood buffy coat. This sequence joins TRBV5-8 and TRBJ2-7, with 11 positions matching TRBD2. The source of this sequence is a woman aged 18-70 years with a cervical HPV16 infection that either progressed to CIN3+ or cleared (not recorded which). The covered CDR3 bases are TGTGCCAGCAGCTTGGTGCTAGCGGGAGGATACGAG. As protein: CASSLVLAGGYE. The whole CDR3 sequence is CASSLVLAGGYEQYF.